A single sample gave rise to the 2 T cell receptor beta chains below, sequenced in a study of T cells in Graves' hyperthyroidism and ophthalmopathy. Amplification of TCR beta CDR3 regions used RNA as the template. The HTBI primer set drove a first-round RT-PCR of the TCR CDR3. TCRdb independently ran MiXCR on the multiplex PCR reads; one entry per CDR3 protein. The sample yields fewer than 600,000 distinct CDR3 sequences, around 15% seen once. Sequenced: blood. These receptors were collected from a woman between 40 and 55 years old with Graves' hyperthyroidism.

There are a few counts of this clonotype. In DNA, the CDR3 is TGTGCCAGCAGTTACTCGACTCCCCGATCAGGGGGTGGAAACACCATATATTTT. Translation gives CASSYSTPRSGGGNTIYF. The V call is TRBV6-5, the J call TRBJ1-3, with 7 bases fitting TRBD1. The J segment lost 3 bases and the V segment lost 0 bases, leaving 11 bases of the junction unmatched. The CDR3 length is 18 residues. CDR1 is MNHEY and CDR2 is SVGAGI in the germline V gene.

This clonotype was seen many times. The chain combines TRBV15 with TRBJ1-2; D not certain. The germline V gene has CDR1 LNHNV and CDR2 YYDKDF (reference sequence). V was pared by 0 bases and J by 8 bases, with 1 base between. The CDR3 consists of 10 residues. The chain's CDR3 is CATSREGYTF. The DNA for the CDR3 is TGTGCCACCAGCAGAGAGGGCTACACCTTC.